Below, 21 T cell receptor beta chains from the same sample are listed, as sequenced in a study of cytomegalovirus exposure and HLA in healthy donors. The PCR contained 60 Vbeta and 13 Jbeta primers. Measured with immunoSEQ multiplex PCR; TCRdb has only the in-frame clones, and not every one. The sample holds more than 100,000 clones. Sequenced: PBMCs. The source is a man aged 18 to 29 in good health and CMV-seronegative.

This chain connects TRBV25-1 to TRBJ1-2; 10 bases match TRBD1. V was clipped by 3 bases and J by 5 bases; unmatched bases: 6. The CDR3 is 15 amino acids. Germline values: CDR1 MGHDK, CDR2 SYGVNS. The chain's CDR3 is CASSDVTGQGYGYTF. CDR3 nucleotides: TGTGCCAGCAGTGATGTTACGGGACAGGGGTATGGCTACACCTTC.

The chain joins TRBV20-1 to TRBJ1-1; D gene ambiguous. The germline CDR1 and CDR2 sequences are DFQATT and SNEGSKA (reference sequence). The CDR3 consists of 11 residues. V shed 4 bases and J shed 8 bases, with 11 bases lying between them. As DNA, the CDR3 is TGCAGTGCTATGCGGGCCGCGGAAGCTTTCTTT. Residues: CSAMRAAEAFF.

The chain links TRBV18 to TRBJ2-1; 7 positions match TRBD1. The CDR3 runs 16 residues. The J segment lost 1 base and the V segment lost 6 bases, leaving 9 bases of the junction unmatched. Germline values: CDR1 KGHSH, CDR2 LQKENI. The CDR3 sequence is CASSQRQGASYNEQFF. In DNA, the CDR3 is TGTGCCAGCTCCCAAAGACAGGGAGCGTCCTACAATGAGCAGTTCTTC.

The rearrangement joins TRBV5-1 to TRBJ2-2; perhaps TRBD1 as D (5 bases). The CDR3 consists of 16 residues. Germline loops: CDR1 SGHRS, CDR2 YFSETQ. Deletions cut 0 bases from V and 1 base from J, with 10 bases between. In DNA, the CDR3 is TGCGCCAGCAGCTTGGCGCAGGGAATGAACACCGGGGAGCTGTTTTTT. Its translation is CASSLAQGMNTGELFF.

The CDR3 DNA follows: TGTGCCCCTCTGGCGGGAGAAGCCGGGGAGCTGTTTTTT. This sequence encodes CAPLAGEAGELFF. The J gene is TRBJ2-2, the V gene TRBV6-1; 7 bases agree with TRBD2. The CDR3 is 13 residues long. Per the germline V gene, CDR1 is MNHNS and CDR2 is SASEGT. The J segment lost 6 bases and the V segment lost 11 bases, leaving 9 bases of the junction unmatched.

The gene calls are TRBV11-2 and TRBJ2-7, with 9 bases aligning to TRBD1. V shed 6 bases, J shed 2 bases, and the junction held 5 bases outside the gene matches. The germline V gene encodes CDR1 SGHAT and CDR2 FQNNGV. The CDR3 length is 14 residues. In DNA, the CDR3 is TGTGCCAGCAGGGATACAGGGGGCCCCTACGAGCAGTACTTC. Translation: CASRDTGGPYEQYF.

V and J are TRBV27 and TRBJ2-7; 10 bases align to TRBD2. The CDR3 is made up of 15 amino acids. Germline assignment: CDR1 MNHEY and CDR2 SMNVEV (reference sequence). Trimming removed 4 bases from V and 4 bases from J; junction bases left unmatched: 7. In DNA form, the CDR3 reads TGTGCCAGCAGTTCGTCTAGCGGGAGCCAGTACGAGCAGTACTTC. Translated: CASSSSSGSQYEQYF.

The chain has TRBV28 and TRBJ2-5, with a tentative D call TRBD2 (6 bases). The ends were cut back, 5 bases at V and 13 bases at J, with 20 bases in the middle. Per germline, CDR1 MDHEN and CDR2 SYDVKM. The CDR3 has 13 amino acids. The CDR3 DNA sequence: TGTGCCAGCAGTCCCGGGGGTTTACCTCCCCCGTACTTC. Translating it yields CASSPGGLPPPYF.

This chain connects TRBV5-1 to TRBJ2-2, with 7 bases fitting TRBD1. The V and J ends lost 3 bases and 4 bases, in that order; junction bases with no gene match: 3. CDR1 is SGHRS, CDR2 YFSETQ, per germline. The CDR3 covers 14 residues. CDR3 DNA sequence: TGCGCCAGCAGCTCGACAGGGACCACCGGGGAGCTGTTTTTT. It translates to CASSSTGTTGELFF.

The rearrangement uses TRBV19 and TRBJ2-5; 11 nucleotides match TRBD2. Germline CDR1 and CDR2: LNHDA and SQIVND (reference sequence). CDR3 size: 14 residues. V was pared by 10 bases and J by 4 bases, with 8 bases of the junction left unmatched. CDR3 protein: CATSSGGPGETQYF. Here the CDR3 DNA reads TGTGCCACCTCTAGCGGGGGGCCCGGAGAGACCCAGTACTTC.

The chain is built from TRBV18 and TRBJ2-7, with TRBD2 matching 10 bases. The ends lost 3 bases at V and 6 bases at J; junction bases unmatched: 8. CDR1 is KGHSH, CDR2 LQKENI, per germline. This CDR3 has 15 residues. The CDR3 loop is CASSPRTSGDSEQYF. CDR3 in DNA: TGTGCCAGCTCACCCCGGACTAGCGGAGACAGCGAGCAGTACTTC.

The chain uses TRBV5-1 and TRBJ1-1, with 9 nucleotides matching TRBD1. This CDR3 contains 14 residues. The germline gives CDR1 SGHRS, CDR2 YFSETQ. The J segment lost 5 bases and the V segment lost 3 bases, leaving 5 bases of the junction unmatched. CDR3 protein: CASSSQGAGTEAFF. CDR3 in DNA: TGCGCCAGCAGCTCACAGGGGGCCGGTACTGAAGCTTTCTTT.

The genes are TRBV7-9 and TRBJ1-2; D may be TRBD1 (6 bases). The CDR3 runs to 16 residues. The V end lost 5 bases, the J end lost 0 bases, and 16 bases lay between the germline ends. Germline V lookup: CDR1 SEHNR, CDR2 FQNEAQ (reference sequence). The CDR3 DNA follows: TGTGCCAGCAGCCCCGGAGGGGGGGAGACTAACTATGGCTACACCTTC. Its protein product is CASSPGGGETNYGYTF. The complete variable domain, with remaining parts taken from reference TRBV7-9 and TRBJ1-2, reads DTGVSQNPRHKITKRGQNVTFRCDPISEHNRLYWYRQTLGQGPEFLTYFQNEAQLEKSRLLSDRFSAERPKGSFSTLEIQRTEQGDSAMYLCASSPGGGETNYGYTFGSGTRLTVV.

The CDR3 sequence is CAIRGAGTSTEAFF. As DNA, the CDR3 is TGTGCCATCAGAGGAGCCGGGACTTCCACTGAAGCTTTCTTT. The chain uses TRBV10-3 and TRBJ1-1; D may be TRBD1 (5 bases). The germline V gene encodes CDR1 ENHRY and CDR2 SYGVKD. Trimming removed 6 bases from V and 4 bases from J, with 15 bases in between. This CDR3 is built from 14 residues.

The chain carries TRBV19 and TRBJ2-1, with TRBD2 identical over 14 bases. CDR1 is LNHDA, CDR2 SQIVND, per germline (reference sequence). The CDR3 contains 14 residues. V was clipped by 7 bases and J by 8 bases; unmatched bases: 4. CDR3 protein: CASMGTSGSYEQFF. CDR3 in DNA: TGTGCCAGTATGGGGACTAGCGGGAGTTATGAGCAGTTCTTC.

The chain is built from TRBV5-1 and TRBJ1-1; 7 positions match TRBD1. The CDR3 is 14 residues long. The V segment lost 5 bases and the J segment 7 bases; nucleotides outside the gene matches: 11. Germline lookup yields CDR1 SGHRS and CDR2 YFSETQ. Here the CDR3 DNA reads TGCGCCAGCAGAGAGGGGCAGGGGGTAGGTGAAGCTTTCTTT. Amino acid sequence: CASREGQGVGEAFF.

About this clone itself: This sample includes further DNA sequences coding for the same CDR3. This CDR3 is CASSATTGILDEQYF. The CDR3 nucleotides read TGTGCCAGCAGCGCGACCACAGGAATCCTAGACGAGCAGTACTTC. The rearrangement links TRBV9 to TRBJ2-7; perhaps TRBD1 as D (5 bases). In germline, CDR1 is SGDLS, CDR2 YYNGEE. CDR3 length equals 15 residues. Trimming cost V 3 bases and J 5 bases, with 18 bases left between them.

The chain links TRBV5-5 to TRBJ2-7; 9 bases match TRBD1. CDR3 length equals 14 residues. V trimming: 2 bases; J trimming: 4 bases; junction bases outside the gene matches: 4. From germline, CDR1 is SGHKS and CDR2 YYEKEE (reference sequence). CDR3 sequence: CASSFGTGRYEQYF. CDR3 nucleotide sequence: TGTGCCAGCAGCTTTGGGACAGGGAGATACGAGCAGTACTTC.

This chain joins TRBV25-1 and TRBJ2-7; 8 positions match TRBD1. With V trimmed by 10 bases and J by 3 bases, 5 bases remained unmatched. This CDR3 contains 12 residues. CDR1 and CDR2 from the germline V gene are MGHDK and SYGVNS. The CDR3 DNA follows: TGTGCCACTAGACAGGGGAACTACGAGCAGTACTTC. Protein sequence: CATRQGNYEQYF.

The chain uses TRBV30 and TRBJ1-2, with 9 bases matching TRBD1. In germline, CDR1 is GTSNPN, CDR2 SVGIG (reference sequence). The CDR3 has 14 residues. V lost 0 bases, J lost 5 bases, and 4 bases stayed unmatched. The CDR3 here is CAWSVRGTGYGYTF. The CDR3 bases are TGTGCCTGGAGTGTAAGAGGGACAGGGTATGGCTACACCTTC.

The V call is TRBV4-1, the J call TRBJ2-7; the match to TRBD2 covers 8 bases. CDR3 length: 15 amino acids. V lost 1 base to trimming and J lost 0 bases; unmatched junction nucleotides: 2. CDR1 and CDR2 from the germline V gene are MGHRA and YSYEKL. The CDR3 DNA follows: TGCGCCAGCAGCCAAGCTGGGACTAGCTCCTACGAGCAGTACTTC. This translates into CASSQAGTSSYEQYF.